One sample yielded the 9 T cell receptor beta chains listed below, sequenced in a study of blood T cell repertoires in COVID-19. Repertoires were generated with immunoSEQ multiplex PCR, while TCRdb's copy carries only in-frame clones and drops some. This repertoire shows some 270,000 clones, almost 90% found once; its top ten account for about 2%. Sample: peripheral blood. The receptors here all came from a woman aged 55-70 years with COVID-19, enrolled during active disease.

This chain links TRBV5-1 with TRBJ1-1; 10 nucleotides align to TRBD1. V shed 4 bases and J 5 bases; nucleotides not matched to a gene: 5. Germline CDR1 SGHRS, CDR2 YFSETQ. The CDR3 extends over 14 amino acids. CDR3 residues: CASSMGQGWTEAFF. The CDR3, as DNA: TGCGCCAGCAGCATGGGACAGGGGTGGACTGAAGCTTTCTTT. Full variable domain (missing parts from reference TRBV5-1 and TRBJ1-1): KAGVTQTPRYLIKTRGQQVTLSCSPISGHRSVSWYQQTPGQGLQFLFEYFSETQRNKGNFPGRFSGRQFSNSRSEMNVSTLELGDSALYLCASSMGQGWTEAFFGQGTRLTVV.

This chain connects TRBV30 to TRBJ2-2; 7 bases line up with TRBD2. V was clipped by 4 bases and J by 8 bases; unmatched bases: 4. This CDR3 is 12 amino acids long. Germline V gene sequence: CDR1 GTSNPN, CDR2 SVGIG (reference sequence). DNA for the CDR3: TGTGCCTGGACTAGCGGCTCGGGGGAGCTGTTTTTT. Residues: CAWTSGSGELFF.

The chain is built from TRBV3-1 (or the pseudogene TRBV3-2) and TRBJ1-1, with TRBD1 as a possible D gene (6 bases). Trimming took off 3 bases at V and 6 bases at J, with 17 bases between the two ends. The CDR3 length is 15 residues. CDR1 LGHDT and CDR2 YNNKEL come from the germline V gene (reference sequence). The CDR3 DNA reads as TGTGCCAGCAGCCAGACGGGGACATTTGGCTCTGAAGCTTTCTTT. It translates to CASSQTGTFGSEAFF.

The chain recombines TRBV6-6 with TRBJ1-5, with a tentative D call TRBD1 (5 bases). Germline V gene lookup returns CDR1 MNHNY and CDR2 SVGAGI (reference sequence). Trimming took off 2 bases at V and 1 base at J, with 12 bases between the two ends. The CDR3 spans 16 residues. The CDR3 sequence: CASSYPVGGSNQPQHF. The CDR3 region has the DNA TGTGCCAGCAGTTACCCGGTTGGGGGGAGCAATCAGCCCCAGCATTTT.

In DNA, the CDR3 is TGCGCCAGCAGTGATCGATCGGGCTCCTACGAGCAGTACTTC. Translation gives CASSDRSGSYEQYF. V gene TRBV10-2 combines with J gene TRBJ2-7; D remains unclear. V was shortened by 3 bases and J by 0 bases, with 9 bases between the two germline ends. This CDR3 has 14 amino acids. Looked up from germline, CDR1 is WSHSY and CDR2 is SAAADI.

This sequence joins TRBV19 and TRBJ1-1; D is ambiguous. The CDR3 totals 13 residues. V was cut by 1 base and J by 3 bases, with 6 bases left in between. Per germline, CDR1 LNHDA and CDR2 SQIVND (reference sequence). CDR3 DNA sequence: TGTGCCAGTAGTATAGGGGCCTACACTGAAGCTTTCTTT. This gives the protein CASSIGAYTEAFF.

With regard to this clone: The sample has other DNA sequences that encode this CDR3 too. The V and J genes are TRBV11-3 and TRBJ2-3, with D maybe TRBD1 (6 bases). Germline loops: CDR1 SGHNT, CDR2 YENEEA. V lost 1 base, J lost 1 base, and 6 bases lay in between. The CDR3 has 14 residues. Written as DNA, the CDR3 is TGTGCCAGCAGCTTAGCAGGGGGCACAGATACGCAGTATTTT. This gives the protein CASSLAGGTDTQYF.

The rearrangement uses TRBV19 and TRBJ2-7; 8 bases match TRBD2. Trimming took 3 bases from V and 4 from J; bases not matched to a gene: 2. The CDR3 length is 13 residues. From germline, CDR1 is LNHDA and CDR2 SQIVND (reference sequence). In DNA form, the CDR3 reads TGTGCCAGTAGTATTCGGGAGGGTTACGAGCAGTACTTC. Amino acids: CASSIREGYEQYF. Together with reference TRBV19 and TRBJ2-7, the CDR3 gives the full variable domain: DGGITQSPKYLFRKEGQNVTLSCEQNLNHDAMYWYRQDPGQGLRLIYYSQIVNDFQKGDIAEGYSVSREKKESFPLTVTSAQKNPTAFYLCASSIREGYEQYFGPGTRLTVT.

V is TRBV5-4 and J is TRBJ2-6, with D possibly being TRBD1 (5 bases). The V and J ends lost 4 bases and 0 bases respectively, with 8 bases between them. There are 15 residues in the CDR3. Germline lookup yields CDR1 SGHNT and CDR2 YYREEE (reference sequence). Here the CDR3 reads CASSLQDSGANVLTF. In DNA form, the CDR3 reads TGTGCCAGCAGCCTACAGGACTCTGGGGCCAACGTCCTGACTTTC. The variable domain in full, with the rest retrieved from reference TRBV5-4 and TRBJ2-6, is ETGVTQSPTHLIKTRGQQVTLRCSSQSGHNTVSWYQQALGQGPQFIFQYYREEENGRGNFPPRFSGLQFPNYSSELNVNALELDDSALYLCASSLQDSGANVLTFGAGSRLTVL.